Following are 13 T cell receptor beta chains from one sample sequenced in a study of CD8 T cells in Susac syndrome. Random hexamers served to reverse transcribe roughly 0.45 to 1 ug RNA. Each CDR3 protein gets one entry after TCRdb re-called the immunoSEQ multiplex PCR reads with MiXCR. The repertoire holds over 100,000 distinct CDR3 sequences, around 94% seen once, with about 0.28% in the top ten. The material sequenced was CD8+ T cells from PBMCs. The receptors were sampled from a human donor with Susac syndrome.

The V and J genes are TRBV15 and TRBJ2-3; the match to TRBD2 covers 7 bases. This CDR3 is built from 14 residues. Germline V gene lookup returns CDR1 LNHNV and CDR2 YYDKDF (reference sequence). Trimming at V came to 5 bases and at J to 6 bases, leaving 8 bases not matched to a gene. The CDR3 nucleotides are TGTGCCACCAGCGGACTAGAGGGGCGGGATACGCAGTATTTT. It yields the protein CATSGLEGRDTQYF.

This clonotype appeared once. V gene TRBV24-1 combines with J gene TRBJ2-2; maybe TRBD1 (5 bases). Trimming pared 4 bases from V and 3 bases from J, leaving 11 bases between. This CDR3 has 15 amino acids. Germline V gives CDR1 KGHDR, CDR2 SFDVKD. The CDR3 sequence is CATSEQGVDTGELFF. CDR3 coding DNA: TGTGCCACCAGTGAGCAGGGTGTGGACACCGGGGAGCTGTTTTTT.

CDR3 nucleotide sequence: TGTGCCAGCAGCTTAAGTCCGCGGGAGACCCAGTACTTC. Its translation: CASSLSPRETQYF. The gene calls are TRBV7-2 and TRBJ2-5; D gene uncertain. CDR3 length equals 13 residues. V gave up 2 bases and J gave up 5 bases, with 9 bases separating them. CDR1 and CDR2 (germline): SGHTA, FQGNSA.

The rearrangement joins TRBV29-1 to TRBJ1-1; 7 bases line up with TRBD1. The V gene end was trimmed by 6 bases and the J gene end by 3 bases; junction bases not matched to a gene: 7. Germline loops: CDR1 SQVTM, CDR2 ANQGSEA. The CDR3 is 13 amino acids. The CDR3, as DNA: TGCAGCGTCGACAGACAGGGCTACACTGAAGCTTTCTTT. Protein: CSVDRQGYTEAFF.

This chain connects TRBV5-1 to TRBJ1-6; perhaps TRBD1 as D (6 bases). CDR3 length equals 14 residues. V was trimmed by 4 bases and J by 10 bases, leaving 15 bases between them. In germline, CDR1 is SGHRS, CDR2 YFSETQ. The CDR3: CASSTGQGQSPLHF. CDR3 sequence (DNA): TGCGCCAGCAGCACGGGACAAGGACAGTCACCCCTCCACTTT.

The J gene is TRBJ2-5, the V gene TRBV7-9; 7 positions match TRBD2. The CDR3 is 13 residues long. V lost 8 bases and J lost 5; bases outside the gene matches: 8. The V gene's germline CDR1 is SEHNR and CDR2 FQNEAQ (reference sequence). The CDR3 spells CASGTGGRETQYF. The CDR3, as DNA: TGTGCCAGCGGGACGGGGGGTCGCGAGACCCAGTACTTC.

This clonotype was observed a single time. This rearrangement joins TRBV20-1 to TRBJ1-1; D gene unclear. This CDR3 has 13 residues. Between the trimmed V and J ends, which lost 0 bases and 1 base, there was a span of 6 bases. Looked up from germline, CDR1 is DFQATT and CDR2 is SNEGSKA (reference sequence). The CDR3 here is CSARERGNTEAFF. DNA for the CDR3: TGCAGTGCTAGAGAGAGAGGGAACACTGAAGCTTTCTTT.

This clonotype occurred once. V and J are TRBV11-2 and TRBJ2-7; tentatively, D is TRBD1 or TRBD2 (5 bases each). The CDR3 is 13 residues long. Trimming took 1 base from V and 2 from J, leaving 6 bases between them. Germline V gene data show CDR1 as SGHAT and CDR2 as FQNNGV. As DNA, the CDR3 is TGTGCCAGCAGCTTAGTGGGGGCCTACGAGCAGTACTTC. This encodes CASSLVGAYEQYF.

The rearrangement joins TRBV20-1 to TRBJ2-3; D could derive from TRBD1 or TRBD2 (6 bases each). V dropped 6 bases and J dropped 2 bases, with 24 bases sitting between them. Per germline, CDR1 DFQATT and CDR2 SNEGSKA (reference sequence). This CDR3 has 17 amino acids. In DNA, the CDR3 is TGCAGTGCCGGGGCGCGGACGGGGGCCGATACCACAGATACGCAGTATTTT. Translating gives CSAGARTGADTTDTQYF.

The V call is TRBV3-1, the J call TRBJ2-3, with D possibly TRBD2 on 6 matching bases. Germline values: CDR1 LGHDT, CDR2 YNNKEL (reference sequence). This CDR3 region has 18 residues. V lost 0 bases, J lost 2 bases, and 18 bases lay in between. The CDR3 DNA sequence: TGTGCCAGCAGCCAAGATAAAGGATCGGACTACTTCACAGATACGCAGTATTTT. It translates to CASSQDKGSDYFTDTQYF.

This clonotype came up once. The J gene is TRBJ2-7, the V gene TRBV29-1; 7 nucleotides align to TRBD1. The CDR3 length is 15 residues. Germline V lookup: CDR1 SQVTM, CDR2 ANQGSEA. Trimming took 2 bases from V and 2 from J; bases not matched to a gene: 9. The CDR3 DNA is TGCAGCGTTGAACTTGGGACAGCAAGCACCTACGAGCAGTACTTC. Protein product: CSVELGTASTYEQYF.

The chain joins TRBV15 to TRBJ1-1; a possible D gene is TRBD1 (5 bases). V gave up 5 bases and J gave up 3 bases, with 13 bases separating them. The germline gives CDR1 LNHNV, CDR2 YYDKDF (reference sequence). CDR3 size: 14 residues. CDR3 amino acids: CATSRGLGDTEAFF. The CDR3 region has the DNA TGTGCCACCAGCCGGGGCCTCGGCGACACTGAAGCTTTCTTT.

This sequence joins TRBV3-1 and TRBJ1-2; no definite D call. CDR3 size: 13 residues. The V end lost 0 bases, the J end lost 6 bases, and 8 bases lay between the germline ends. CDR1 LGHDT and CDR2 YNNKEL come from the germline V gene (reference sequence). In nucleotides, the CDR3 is TGTGCCAGCAGCCAAGAAGGTCCAAATGGCTACACCTTC. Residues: CASSQEGPNGYTF.